This is a list of T cell receptor beta chains from one sample in a study of T cell responses to AZD1222 COVID-19 vaccine. Profiling relied on immunoSEQ multiplex PCR, and the TCRdb table lists in-frame clones only, not all of them. Here the sample spans 100,000 or so clones, roughly nine tenths being singletons. Sequenced here: peripheral blood, sampled on day 0 of AZD1222 vaccination. The receptors derive from an adult in good health. CDR3s include the opening cysteine and the closing phenylalanine or tryptophan. Fields, in order: clone size, D gene, V gene, J gene, CDR3 DNA, CDR3 protein. D genes are given only for firm matches. Expanded clones get a size class; other rows say once, few or many, or leave the size out.

size: once
D: NA
V: TRBV18
J: TRBJ2-7
DNA: TGTGCCAGCTCACGAGACCAGGGGGGCGAAAGGGAGCAGTACTTC
CDR3: CASSRDQGGEREQYF

size: many
D: NA
V: TRBV11-3
J: TRBJ2-5
DNA: TGTGCCAGCAGCTTTATGGAGACCCAGTACTTC
CDR3: CASSFMETQYF

size: once
D: TRBD1
V: TRBV28
J: TRBJ1-2
DNA: TGTGCCAGCAGTTTATCGGTTGGCAGGGGGCGGGAGTCGTATGGCTACACCTTC
CDR3: CASSLSVGRGRESYGYTF

size: NA
D: NA
V: TRBV24-1
J: TRBJ2-3
DNA: TGTGCCACCCGGGTATCAGGACGGGGGGCAAGGGATACGCAGTATTTT
CDR3: CATRVSGRGARDTQYF

size: NA
D: TRBD2
V: TRBV29-1
J: TRBJ2-2
DNA: TGCAGCGGCTTACTAGCGGGAGGCTATAACACCGGGGAGCTGTTTTTT
CDR3: CSGLLAGGYNTGELFF

size: NA
D: NA
V: TRBV19
J: TRBJ1-1
DNA: TGTGCCAGTAGTGAGGGGTTTGGTGAAGCTTTCTTT
CDR3: CASSEGFGEAFF

size: NA
D: TRBD1
V: TRBV5-1
J: TRBJ2-7
DNA: TGCGCCAGCAGGTTGACAGGGGGATACTCCTACGAGCAGTACTTC
CDR3: CASRLTGGYSYEQYF

size: NA
D: NA
V: TRBV5-1
J: TRBJ1-6
DNA: TGCGCCAGCAGCTTAGACGTTTCCTATAATTCACCCCTCCACTTT
CDR3: CASSLDVSYNSPLHF

size: NA
D: NA
V: TRBV28
J: TRBJ1-1
DNA: TGTGCCAGCAGTTTGGGGGGTAACACTGAAGCTTTCTTT
CDR3: CASSLGGNTEAFF

size: once
D: NA
V: TRBV19
J: TRBJ2-1
DNA: TGTGCCAGTAGTACCTCCCCGGATCTTCGGGGGATAATCGATGAGCAGTTCTTC
CDR3: CASSTSPDLRGIIDEQFF

size: NA
D: NA
V: TRBV11-3
J: TRBJ1-2
DNA: TGTGCCAGCAGTTACCAGGGTTCCGTGGGCTACACCTTC
CDR3: CASSYQGSVGYTF

size: NA
D: NA
V: TRBV7-6
J: TRBJ1-5
DNA: TGTGCCAGCAGCTCAACTCAGGGACCCAATCAGCCCCAGCATTTT
CDR3: CASSSTQGPNQPQHF

size: NA
D: NA
V: TRBV18
J: TRBJ2-5
DNA: TGTGCCAGCTCGTTCAGAGAGACCCAGTACTTC
CDR3: CASSFRETQYF

size: NA
D: NA
V: TRBV4-1
J: TRBJ2-1
DNA: TGCGCCAGCAACCTGGCGACGGGAACCTACAATGAGCAGTTCTTC
CDR3: CASNLATGTYNEQFF

size: NA
D: TRBD2
V: TRBV10-3
J: TRBJ2-7
DNA: TGTGCCATCAGAGATGAAGGGACTAGCAAATCCTACGAGCAGTACTTC
CDR3: CAIRDEGTSKSYEQYF

size: once
D: TRBD1
V: TRBV5-1
J: TRBJ2-7
DNA: TGCGCCAGCAGCTTGGGGCGGACAGGGACCTACGAGCAGTACTTC
CDR3: CASSLGRTGTYEQYF

size: NA
D: NA
V: TRBV15
J: TRBJ2-1
DNA: TGTGCCACCAGCAGAGGGGAAAACCGATACAATGAGCAGTTCTTC
CDR3: CATSRGENRYNEQFF

size: NA
D: NA
V: TRBV7-9
J: TRBJ2-3
DNA: TGTGCCAGCGGCCAATATGGGGGGAGCACAGATACGCAGTATTTT
CDR3: CASGQYGGSTDTQYF

size: NA
D: NA
V: TRBV30
J: TRBJ1-2
DNA: TGTGCCTGGAGTCTCCAGGGCTATGGCTACACCTTC
CDR3: CAWSLQGYGYTF

size: NA
D: NA
V: TRBV3-1/TRBV3-2
J: TRBJ1-2
DNA: TGTGCCAGCAGCCAAGGCCAGGGGTTCTACACCTTC
CDR3: CASSQGQGFYTF

size: NA
D: NA
V: TRBV5-1
J: TRBJ2-5
DNA: TGCGCCAGCAGCTACGGCTGGGGACCGGCGGAAATTCAAGAGACCCAGTACTTC
CDR3: CASSYGWGPAEIQETQYF

size: NA
D: TRBD2
V: TRBV5-1
J: TRBJ2-5
DNA: TGCGCCAGCAGCTACTTCGGGGGGTCGGGAGAGACCCAGTACTTC
CDR3: CASSYFGGSGETQYF

size: NA
D: NA
V: TRBV19
J: TRBJ2-3
DNA: TGTGCCAGTAGTACCCTCCTACAAGATACGCAGTATTTT
CDR3: CASSTLLQDTQYF

size: NA
D: TRBD2
V: TRBV28
J: TRBJ2-1
DNA: TGTGCCAGCAGTTTAACACTAGCGGTCGCCTACAATGAGCAGTTCTTC
CDR3: CASSLTLAVAYNEQFF

size: NA
D: NA
V: TRBV9
J: TRBJ2-7
DNA: TGTGCCAGCAGCTCGGGCTACGAGCAGTACTTC
CDR3: CASSSGYEQYF

size: NA
D: NA
V: TRBV11-2
J: TRBJ2-3
DNA: TGTGCCAGCGGGAGGGGGCGCACAGATACGCAGTATTTT
CDR3: CASGRGRTDTQYF

size: NA
D: NA
V: TRBV12-5
J: TRBJ1-5
DNA: TGTGCTAGTGGTTTGGTAGGGGGGGGTGGGCCCCAGCATTTT
CDR3: CASGLVGGGGPQHF

size: NA
D: NA
V: TRBV29-1
J: TRBJ2-7
DNA: TGCAGCGCCGACGAGGGATCCCACGAGCAGTACTTC
CDR3: CSADEGSHEQYF

size: NA
D: NA
V: TRBV7-9
J: TRBJ2-1
DNA: TGTGCCAGCAGGGACCCCAATGAGCAGTTCTTC
CDR3: CASRDPNEQFF

size: NA
D: TRBD1
V: TRBV2
J: TRBJ1-6
DNA: TGTGCCAGCAGGCCGTTAGCCGGGACAGGGGATTCACCCCTCCACTTT
CDR3: CASRPLAGTGDSPLHF

size: few
D: NA
V: TRBV2
J: TRBJ1-6
DNA: TGTGCCAGCAGCTTAGACAGTCCGCCCCTCCACTTT
CDR3: CASSLDSPPLHF

size: NA
D: TRBD1
V: TRBV9
J: TRBJ1-5
DNA: TGTGCCAGCACGCGACGGTTTCAGGGGGGACCTAATCAGCCCCAGCATTTT
CDR3: CASTRRFQGGPNQPQHF

size: NA
D: NA
V: TRBV2
J: TRBJ1-3
DNA: TGTGCCAGCAGTGAAGGGGGGAGGACCATATATTTT
CDR3: CASSEGGRTIYF

size: NA
D: NA
V: TRBV9
J: TRBJ1-2
DNA: TGTGCCAGCAGCCTCTTGGGGCAGGTCGGGATAAACTATGGCTACACCTTC
CDR3: CASSLLGQVGINYGYTF

size: NA
D: NA
V: TRBV3-1/TRBV3-2
J: TRBJ1-1
DNA: TGTGCCAGCAGTCGGCAGTTATACGACACTGAAGCTTTCTTT
CDR3: CASSRQLYDTEAFF

size: NA
D: TRBD1
V: TRBV10-1
J: TRBJ2-7
DNA: TGCGCCAGCAGCACGGGACAGGCAGGGGGCGAGCAGTACTTC
CDR3: CASSTGQAGGEQYF

size: NA
D: NA
V: TRBV27
J: TRBJ1-5
DNA: TGTGCCAGCAGGGGGGCGGATCAGCCCCAGCATTTT
CDR3: CASRGADQPQHF

size: NA
D: TRBD1
V: TRBV28
J: TRBJ1-6
DNA: TGTGCCAGCAGTGAGGGGACAGGGCGCTATTCACCCCTCCACTTT
CDR3: CASSEGTGRYSPLHF

size: NA
D: NA
V: TRBV19
J: TRBJ2-3
DNA: TGTGCCAGTAGTATAATGGGAGGCACAGATACGCAGTATTTT
CDR3: CASSIMGGTDTQYF

size: NA
D: NA
V: TRBV7-7
J: TRBJ2-3
DNA: TGTGCTAGCAGCTTAGGGCTTGAACCAGATACGCAGTATTTT
CDR3: CASSLGLEPDTQYF

size: NA
D: TRBD1
V: TRBV29-1
J: TRBJ1-1
DNA: TGCAGCGTTGTATATCCGTCAATTCCCAGGGGGGACACTGAAGCTTTCTTT
CDR3: CSVVYPSIPRGDTEAFF

size: NA
D: NA
V: TRBV15
J: TRBJ1-2
DNA: TGTGCCACCAGCAGAGATCGGGGTCGAGGCTACACCTTC
CDR3: CATSRDRGRGYTF

size: NA
D: NA
V: TRBV5-1
J: TRBJ2-7
DNA: TGCGCCAGCAGCACTGACAGGTCCGAGCAGTACTTC
CDR3: CASSTDRSEQYF

size: once
D: NA
V: TRBV18
J: TRBJ2-3
DNA: TGTGCCAGCTCACCAGATCGAGATACGCAGTATTTT
CDR3: CASSPDRDTQYF

size: NA
D: TRBD1
V: TRBV10-3
J: TRBJ2-1
DNA: TGTGCCATCAGTGACCGGGGACAGGGAAATGAGCAGTTCTTC
CDR3: CAISDRGQGNEQFF

size: NA
D: TRBD1
V: TRBV6-5
J: TRBJ1-2
DNA: TGTGCCAGCAGACGGACAGGGCCTAACTATGGCTACACCTTC
CDR3: CASRRTGPNYGYTF

size: NA
D: NA
V: TRBV6-2/TRBV6-3
J: TRBJ2-7
DNA: TGTGCCAGCAGTTATGAGGGTGGCGGGGATGCCTACGAGCAGTACTTC
CDR3: CASSYEGGGDAYEQYF

size: NA
D: NA
V: TRBV6-5
J: TRBJ1-5
DNA: TGTGCCAGCATTTTGAATAGGGGGTACGGTCAGCCCCAGCATTTT
CDR3: CASILNRGYGQPQHF

size: NA
D: NA
V: TRBV7-6
J: TRBJ2-1
DNA: TGTGCCAGCAGCTTGGGACCGGGTCGGTACAATGAGCAGTTCTTC
CDR3: CASSLGPGRYNEQFF

size: NA
D: TRBD1
V: TRBV11-2
J: TRBJ1-1
DNA: TGTGCCAGCAGTACACAGGGGTGGACTGAAGCTTTCTTT
CDR3: CASSTQGWTEAFF

size: NA
D: TRBD2
V: TRBV19
J: TRBJ2-1
DNA: TGTGCCAGTAGTTCTAGCGGGAGCTCCTACAATGAGCAGTTCTTC
CDR3: CASSSSGSSYNEQFF

size: NA
D: NA
V: TRBV19
J: TRBJ1-2
DNA: TGTGCCAGTAGTATAGGGCGTGTGGATGGCTACACCTTC
CDR3: CASSIGRVDGYTF

size: once
D: NA
V: TRBV7-9
J: TRBJ1-1
DNA: TGTGCCAGCAGCTTAGAAGCCGGGACGGTATTT
CDR3: CASSLEAGTVF

size: NA
D: NA
V: TRBV21-1
J: TRBJ2-3
DNA: TGTGCCAGCAGCAAAGTGTTCACTAGCGGGAGCACAGATACGCAGTATTTT
CDR3: CASSKVFTSGSTDTQYF

size: NA
D: NA
V: TRBV5-4
J: TRBJ1-6
DNA: TGTGCCAGCAGCTCTTCAGTGTCACCCCTCCACTTT
CDR3: CASSSSVSPLHF

size: NA
D: NA
V: TRBV20-1
J: TRBJ2-2
DNA: TGCAGTGCTAGTCCACAGGCCACCGGGGAGCTGTTTTTT
CDR3: CSASPQATGELFF

size: NA
D: NA
V: TRBV6-5
J: TRBJ2-3
DNA: TGTGCCAGCAGTTACTCTGGACAAAGCACAGATACGCAGTATTTT
CDR3: CASSYSGQSTDTQYF

size: NA
D: NA
V: TRBV7-8
J: TRBJ2-7
DNA: TGTGCCAGCAGCTTAAGAGAGGCACCCCCTACGAAGCAGTACTTC
CDR3: CASSLREAPPTKQYF

size: once
D: NA
V: TRBV27
J: TRBJ1-2
DNA: TGTGCCAGCAGTTTAAGTGGGAATGGCTACACCTTC
CDR3: CASSLSGNGYTF